A selection of T cell receptor beta chains follows, all from one sample in a study of T cell responses to AZD1222 COVID-19 vaccine. The protocol was immunoSEQ multiplex PCR, while the TCRdb copy is restricted to in-frame clones and leaves out a portion. Among 55,000 to 90,000 clones listed, 82% were seen once. The material was peripheral blood, obtained on day 0 of AZD1222 vaccination. The receptors were sampled from an adult in good health. Both conserved end residues are part of each CDR3. The D gene is left open where the match is weak. Only some rows state a clone size, as once, few, many or a class for expanded clones.

17	TRBJ1-1	TRBD1	NA	TRBV3-1/TRBV3-2	CASSQFRDRGLNTEAFF	TGTGCCAGCAGCCAATTCCGGGACAGGGGGCTGAACACTGAAGCTTTCTTT
13	TRBJ2-2	NA	NA	TRBV9	CASSVVVPGELFF	TGTGCCAGCAGCGTAGTAGTCCCGGGGGAGCTGTTTTTT
13	TRBJ1-6	NA	few	TRBV15	CATSRDGSSPLHF	TGTGCCACCAGCAGAGACGGTTCCTCACCCCTCCACTTT
13	TRBJ2-7	NA	NA	TRBV6-5	CASSLSSTYEQYF	TGTGCCAGCAGTCTCTCCAGTACCTACGAGCAGTACTTC
15	TRBJ2-5	NA	NA	TRBV11-3	CASSTYDTREETQYF	TGTGCCAGCAGCACCTATGATACACGGGAGGAGACCCAGTACTTC
15	TRBJ1-4	NA	NA	TRBV7-9	CASSLPRGNNEKLFF	TGTGCCAGCAGTCTCCCAAGGGGAAATAATGAAAAACTGTTTTTT
15	TRBJ2-3	TRBD2	NA	TRBV4-3	CASSQGSGGANTQYF	TGCGCCAGCAGCCAAGGATCCGGGGGGGCCAATACGCAGTATTTT
17	TRBJ1-2	NA	few	TRBV7-2	CASSFPWARQENYGYTF	TGTGCCAGCAGCTTCCCGTGGGCCCGTCAGGAAAACTATGGCTACACCTTC
15	TRBJ2-3	TRBD1	few	TRBV19	CASSGRQGARDTQYF	TGTGCCAGTAGCGGAAGACAGGGGGCGCGGGATACGCAGTATTTT
15	TRBJ2-3	TRBD2	NA	TRBV5-1	CASSLDIGGADTQYF	TGCGCCAGCAGCTTGGATATCGGGGGGGCAGATACGCAGTATTTT
15	TRBJ1-5	NA	NA	TRBV4-1	CASSQAGDSNQPQHF	TGCGCCAGCAGCCAAGCAGGAGATAGCAATCAGCCCCAGCATTTT
13	TRBJ1-6	NA	NA	TRBV18	CASSLDENSPLHF	TGTGCCAGCTCTCTTGACGAAAATTCACCCCTCCACTTT
16	TRBJ1-1	NA	NA	TRBV21-1	CASSKGQDPRNTEAFF	TGTGCCAGCAGCAAAGGACAGGATCCCCGGAACACTGAAGCTTTCTTT
12	TRBJ2-7	NA	NA	TRBV12-3/TRBV12-4	CASSTQGYEQYF	TGTGCCAGCAGCACACAGGGCTACGAGCAGTACTTC
15	TRBJ1-2	TRBD1	NA	TRBV6-5	CASSSGTGLNYGYTF	TGTGCCAGCAGTTCCGGGACAGGGCTTAACTATGGCTACACCTTC
13	TRBJ2-2	NA	NA	TRBV19	CASMGSYTGELFF	TGTGCCAGTATGGGGTCATACACCGGGGAGCTGTTTTTT
14	TRBJ1-2	NA	NA	TRBV7-2	CASSSQVSNYGYTF	TGTGCCAGCAGCTCACAGGTCTCCAACTATGGCTACACCTTC
12	TRBJ1-2	NA	few	TRBV4-3	CASSRAGIGYTF	TGCGCCAGCAGCCGGGCAGGGATTGGCTACACCTTC
16	TRBJ1-1	NA	NA	TRBV18	CASSLTERVVNTEAFF	TGTGCCAGCTCACTAACAGAGAGGGTAGTTAACACTGAAGCTTTCTTT
12	TRBJ2-5	NA	NA	TRBV6-5	CASKEGGETQYF	TGTGCCAGCAAGGAGGGGGGCGAGACCCAGTACTTC
13	TRBJ2-5	NA	once	TRBV19	CASSIDGTVAQYF	TGTGCCAGTAGTATTGACGGGACCGTGGCCCAGTACTTC
17	TRBJ1-3	NA	NA	TRBV21-1	CASSLSPPDYSGNTIYF	TGTGCCAGCAGTCTCTCCCCCCCAGACTACTCTGGAAACACCATATATTTT
14	TRBJ1-6	NA	NA	TRBV10-3	CAAGGWAENSPLHF	TGTGCCGCTGGGGGGTGGGCAGAGAATTCACCCCTCCACTTT
13	TRBJ2-2	NA	NA	TRBV7-9	CASSSDVSWELFF	TGTGCCAGCAGCTCCGATGTATCGTGGGAGCTGTTTTTT
16	TRBJ2-1	TRBD1	NA	TRBV28	CASSSRGQGRDNEQFF	TGTGCCAGCAGTTCCCGCGGACAGGGCCGGGACAATGAGCAGTTCTTC
12	TRBJ1-1	NA	NA	TRBV11-2	CASRQGATEAFF	TGTGCCAGCAGACAGGGCGCGACTGAAGCTTTCTTT
11	TRBJ2-3	NA	NA	TRBV13	CASSNQDTQYF	TGTGCCAGCAGCAACCAGGATACGCAGTATTTT
16	TRBJ2-7	NA	NA	TRBV4-2	CASSRRGGAATYEQYF	TGTGCCAGCAGCCGTAGAGGAGGGGCAGCTACCTACGAGCAGTACTTC
17	TRBJ2-1	NA	NA	TRBV7-7	CASSSRRGPSSYNEQFF	TGTGCCAGCAGCTCCCGGCGGGGACCGAGTTCCTACAATGAGCAGTTCTTC
18	TRBJ1-4	TRBD1	NA	TRBV6-1	CASSVGQGDSLTNEKLFF	TGTGCCAGCAGTGTGGGACAGGGTGATTCCCTAACTAATGAAAAACTGTTTTTT
13	TRBJ1-5	NA	NA	TRBV11-3	CASSLRRYQPQHF	TGTGCCAGCAGCTTACGGAGGTATCAGCCCCAGCATTTT
15	TRBJ2-3	NA	NA	TRBV9	CASSVGSSNTDTQYF	TGTGCCAGCAGCGTAGGGTCTTCCAACACAGATACGCAGTATTTT
15	TRBJ2-5	TRBD2	NA	TRBV5-6	CASSLVAGGQETQYF	TGTGCCAGCAGCTTGGTAGCGGGGGGGCAAGAGACCCAGTACTTC
15	TRBJ2-3	NA	NA	TRBV7-9	CASSFGGEGADTQYF	TGTGCCAGCAGCTTTGGCGGGGAAGGTGCAGATACGCAGTATTTT
14	TRBJ1-5	TRBD1	NA	TRBV6-5	CASLTGASNQPQHF	TGTGCCAGCCTAACAGGGGCTAGCAATCAGCCCCAGCATTTT
15	TRBJ2-7	TRBD2	NA	TRBV7-2	CASSLSSGGSHEQYF	TGTGCCAGCAGCTTATCTAGCGGGGGAAGCCACGAGCAGTACTTC
15	TRBJ1-1	TRBD1	NA	TRBV14	CASSQDLFGQGEAFF	TGTGCCAGCAGCCAAGATCTTTTCGGACAGGGTGAAGCTTTCTTT
14	TRBJ2-1	NA	NA	TRBV27	CASSQRGGYNEQFF	TGTGCCAGTAGTCAGAGGGGGGGTTACAATGAGCAGTTCTTC
13	TRBJ1-5	NA	NA	TRBV19	CASSLTEGQPQHF	TGTGCCAGTAGTCTGACAGAGGGACAGCCCCAGCATTTT
15	TRBJ1-5	TRBD1	NA	TRBV11-2	CASSLDRVGNQPQHF	TGTGCCAGCAGCTTGGACAGGGTTGGCAATCAGCCCCAGCATTTT
15	TRBJ1-5	NA	NA	TRBV6-1	CASSEDSLGFQPQHF	TGTGCCAGCAGTGAAGATTCTTTAGGGTTTCAGCCCCAGCATTTT